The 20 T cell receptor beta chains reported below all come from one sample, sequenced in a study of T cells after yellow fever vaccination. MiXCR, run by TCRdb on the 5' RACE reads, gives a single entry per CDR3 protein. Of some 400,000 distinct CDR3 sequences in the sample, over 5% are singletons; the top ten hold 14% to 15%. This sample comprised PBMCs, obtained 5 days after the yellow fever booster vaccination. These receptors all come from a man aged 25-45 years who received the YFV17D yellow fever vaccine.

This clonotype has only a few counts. This chain's CDR3 is CAITDRYYEQYF. In DNA, the CDR3 is TGTGCCATAACGGACCGATACTACGAGCAGTACTTC. The V and J genes are TRBV27 and TRBJ2-7; D remains ambiguous. This CDR3 is built from 12 residues. Trimming left V 10 bases short and J 3 bases short, with 13 bases between. Germline values: CDR1 MNHEY, CDR2 SMNVEV (reference sequence).

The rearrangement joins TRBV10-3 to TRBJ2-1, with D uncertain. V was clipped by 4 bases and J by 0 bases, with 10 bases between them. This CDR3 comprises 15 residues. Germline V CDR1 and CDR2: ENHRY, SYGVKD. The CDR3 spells CAISGIMGSYNEQFF. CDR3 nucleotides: TGTGCCATCAGTGGTATCATGGGCTCCTACAATGAGCAGTTCTTC.

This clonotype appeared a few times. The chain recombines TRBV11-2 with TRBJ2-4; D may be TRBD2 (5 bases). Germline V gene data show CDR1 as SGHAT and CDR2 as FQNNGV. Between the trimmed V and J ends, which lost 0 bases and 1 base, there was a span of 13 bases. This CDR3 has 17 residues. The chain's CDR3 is CASSLDRSGRAKNIQYF. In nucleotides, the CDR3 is TGTGCCAGCAGCTTAGACAGGTCGGGAAGGGCCAAAAACATTCAGTACTTC.

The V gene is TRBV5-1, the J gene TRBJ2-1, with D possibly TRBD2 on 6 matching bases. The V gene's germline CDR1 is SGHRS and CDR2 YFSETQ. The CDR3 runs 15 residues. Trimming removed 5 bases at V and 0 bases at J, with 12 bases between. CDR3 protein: CASRGDLSSYNEQFF. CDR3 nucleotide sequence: TGCGCCAGCAGGGGGGACTTAAGCTCCTACAATGAGCAGTTCTTC.

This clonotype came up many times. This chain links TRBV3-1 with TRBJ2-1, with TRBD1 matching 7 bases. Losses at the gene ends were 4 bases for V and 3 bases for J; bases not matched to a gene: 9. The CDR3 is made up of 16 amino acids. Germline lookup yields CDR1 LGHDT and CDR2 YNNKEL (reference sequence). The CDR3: CASSPTLGGLYNEQFF. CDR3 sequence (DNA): TGTGCCAGCAGCCCCACCCTAGGGGGCCTCTACAATGAGCAGTTCTTC.

The CDR3 reads CASSFPLAGLRDTQYF. CDR3 nucleotides: TGTGCCAGCAGTTTCCCGTTGGCGGGATTAAGAGATACGCAGTATTTT. The rearrangement joins TRBV6-2 or TRBV6-3 to TRBJ2-3; a weak D match, TRBD2 (6 bases). CDR1 is MNHEY and CDR2 is SVGEGT in the germline V gene. V was trimmed by 4 bases and J by 5 bases, leaving 19 bases between them. The CDR3 runs 16 residues.

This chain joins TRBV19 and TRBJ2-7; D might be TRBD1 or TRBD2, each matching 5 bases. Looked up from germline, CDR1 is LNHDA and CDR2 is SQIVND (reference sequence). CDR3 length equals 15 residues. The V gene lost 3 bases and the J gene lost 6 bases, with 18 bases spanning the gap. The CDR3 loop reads CASSMGPTTLSEQYF. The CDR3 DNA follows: TGTGCCAGTAGTATGGGACCCACCACTTTGAGCGAGCAGTACTTC.

In nucleotides, the CDR3 is TGTGCCAGCAGCCCTAGCGGGAGGGCCTCAGAGACCCAGTACTTC. Amino acids: CASSPSGRASETQYF. The chain carries TRBV21-1 and TRBJ2-5; the table names TRBD2, a call not compared with the DNA. TRBV21-1 is reported as a pseudogene. The CDR3 is 15 residues long.

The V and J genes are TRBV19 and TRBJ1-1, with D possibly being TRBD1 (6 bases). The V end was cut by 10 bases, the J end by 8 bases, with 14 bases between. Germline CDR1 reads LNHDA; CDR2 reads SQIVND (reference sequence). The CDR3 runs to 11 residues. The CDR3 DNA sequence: TGTGCCACCAACGGGGGCTGGGAAGCTTTCTTT. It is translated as CATNGGWEAFF.

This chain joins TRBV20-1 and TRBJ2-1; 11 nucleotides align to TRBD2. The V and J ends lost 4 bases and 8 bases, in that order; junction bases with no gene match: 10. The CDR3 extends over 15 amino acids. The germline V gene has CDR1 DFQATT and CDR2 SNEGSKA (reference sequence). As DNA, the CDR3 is TGCAGTGCTACCGGACTAGCGGGTAGAGGTTATGAGCAGTTCTTC. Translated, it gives CSATGLAGRGYEQFF.

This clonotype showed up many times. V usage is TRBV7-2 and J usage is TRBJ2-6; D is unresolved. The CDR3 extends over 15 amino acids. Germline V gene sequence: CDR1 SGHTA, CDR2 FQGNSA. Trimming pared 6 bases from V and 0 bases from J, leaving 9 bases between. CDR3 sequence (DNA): TGTGCCAGCAGGACACGTTTCTCTGGGGCCAACGTCCTGACTTTC. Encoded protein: CASRTRFSGANVLTF.

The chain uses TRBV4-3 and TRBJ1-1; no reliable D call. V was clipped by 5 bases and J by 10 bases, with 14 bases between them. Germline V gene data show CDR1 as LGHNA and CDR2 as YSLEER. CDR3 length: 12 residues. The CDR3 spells CASSDHGGRAFF. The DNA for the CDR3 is TGCGCCAGCAGCGATCACGGAGGGAGAGCTTTCTTT.

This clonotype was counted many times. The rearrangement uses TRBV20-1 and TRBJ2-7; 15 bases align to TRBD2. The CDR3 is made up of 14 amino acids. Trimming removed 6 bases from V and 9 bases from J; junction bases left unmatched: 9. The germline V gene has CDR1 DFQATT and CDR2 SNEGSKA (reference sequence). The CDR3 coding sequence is TGCAGTGCGTACGGACTAGCGGGAGGGCTTGGGCAGTACTTC. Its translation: CSAYGLAGGLGQYF.

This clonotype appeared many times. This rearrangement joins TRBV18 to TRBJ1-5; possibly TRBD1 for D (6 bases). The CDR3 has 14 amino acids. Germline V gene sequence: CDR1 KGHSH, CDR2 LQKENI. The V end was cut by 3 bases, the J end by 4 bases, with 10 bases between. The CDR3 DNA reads TGTGCCAGCTCACCCCTGGACAGTAATCAGCCCCAGCATTTT. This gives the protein CASSPLDSNQPQHF.

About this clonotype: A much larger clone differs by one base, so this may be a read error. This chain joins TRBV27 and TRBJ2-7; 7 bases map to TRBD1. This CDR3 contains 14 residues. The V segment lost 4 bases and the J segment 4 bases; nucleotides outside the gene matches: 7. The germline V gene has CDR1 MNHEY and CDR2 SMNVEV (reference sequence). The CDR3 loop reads CASSSGLQGYEQYF. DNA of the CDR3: TGTGCCAGCAGTTCTGGCCTACAGGGGTACGAGCAGTACTTC.

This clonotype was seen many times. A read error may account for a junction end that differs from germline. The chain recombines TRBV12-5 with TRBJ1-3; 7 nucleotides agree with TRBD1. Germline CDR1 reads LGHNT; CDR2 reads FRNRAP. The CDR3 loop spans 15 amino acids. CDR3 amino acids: CARGRQGISGNTIYF. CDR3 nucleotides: TGTGCTCGTGGACGACAGGGAATCTCTGGAAACACCATATATTTT. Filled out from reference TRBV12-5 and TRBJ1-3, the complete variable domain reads DARVTQTPRHKVTEMGQEVTMRCQPILGHNTVFWYRQTMMQGLELLAYFRNRAPLDDSGMPKDRFSAEMPDATLATLKIQPSEPRDSAVYFCARGRQGISGNTIYFGEGSWLTVV.

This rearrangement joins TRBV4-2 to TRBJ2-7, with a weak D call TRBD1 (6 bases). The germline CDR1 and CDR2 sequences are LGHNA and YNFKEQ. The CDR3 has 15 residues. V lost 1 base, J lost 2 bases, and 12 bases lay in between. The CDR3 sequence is CASSQGTDNPYEQYF. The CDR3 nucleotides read TGTGCCAGCAGCCAAGGGACAGATAATCCCTACGAGCAGTACTTC.

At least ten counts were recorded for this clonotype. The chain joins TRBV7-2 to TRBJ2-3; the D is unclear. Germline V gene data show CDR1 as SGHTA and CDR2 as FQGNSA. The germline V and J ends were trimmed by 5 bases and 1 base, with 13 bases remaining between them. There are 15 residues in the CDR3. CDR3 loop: CASSRLRGRTDTQYF. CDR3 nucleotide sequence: TGTGCCAGCAGCCGCCTACGTGGACGCACAGATACGCAGTATTTT.

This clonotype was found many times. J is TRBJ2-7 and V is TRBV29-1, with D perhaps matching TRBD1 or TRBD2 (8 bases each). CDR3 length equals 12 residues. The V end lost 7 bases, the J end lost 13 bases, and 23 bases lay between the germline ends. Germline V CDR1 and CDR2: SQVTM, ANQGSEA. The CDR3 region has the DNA TGCAGCGGTGGACAGGGATCGCGGGAGGTTTACTTC. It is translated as CSGGQGSREVYF.

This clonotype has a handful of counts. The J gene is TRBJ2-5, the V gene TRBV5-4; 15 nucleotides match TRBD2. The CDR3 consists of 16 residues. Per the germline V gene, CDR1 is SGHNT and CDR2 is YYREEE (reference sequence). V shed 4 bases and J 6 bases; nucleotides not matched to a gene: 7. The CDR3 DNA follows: TGTGCCAGCAGCCCTCCGGGACTAGCGGGAGGAAAGACCCAGTACTTC. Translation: CASSPPGLAGGKTQYF. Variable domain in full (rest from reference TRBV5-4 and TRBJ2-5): ETGVTQSPTHLIKTRGQQVTLRCSSQSGHNTVSWYQQALGQGPQFIFQYYREEENGRGNFPPRFSGLQFPNYSSELNVNALELDDSALYLCASSPPGLAGGKTQYFGPGTRLLVL.